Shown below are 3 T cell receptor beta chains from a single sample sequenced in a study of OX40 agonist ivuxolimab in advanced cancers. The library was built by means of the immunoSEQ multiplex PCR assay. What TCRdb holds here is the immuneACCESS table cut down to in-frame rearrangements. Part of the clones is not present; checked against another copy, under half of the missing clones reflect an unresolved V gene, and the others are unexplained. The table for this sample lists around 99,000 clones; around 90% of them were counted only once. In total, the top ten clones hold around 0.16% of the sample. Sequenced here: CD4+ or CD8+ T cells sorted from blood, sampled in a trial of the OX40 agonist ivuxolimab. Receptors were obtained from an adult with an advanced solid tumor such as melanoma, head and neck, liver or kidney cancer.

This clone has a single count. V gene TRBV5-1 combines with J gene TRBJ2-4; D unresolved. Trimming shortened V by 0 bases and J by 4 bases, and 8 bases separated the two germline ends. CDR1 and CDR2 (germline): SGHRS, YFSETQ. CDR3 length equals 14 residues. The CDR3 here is CASSLVGDKNIQYF. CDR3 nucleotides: TGCGCCAGCAGCTTGGTTGGAGATAAAAACATTCAGTACTTC.

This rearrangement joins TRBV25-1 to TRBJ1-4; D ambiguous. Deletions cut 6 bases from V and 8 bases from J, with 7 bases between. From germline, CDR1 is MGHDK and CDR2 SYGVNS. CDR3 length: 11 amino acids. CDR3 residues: CASRLGEKLFF. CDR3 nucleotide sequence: TGTGCCAGCAGGTTAGGGGAAAAACTGTTTTTT.

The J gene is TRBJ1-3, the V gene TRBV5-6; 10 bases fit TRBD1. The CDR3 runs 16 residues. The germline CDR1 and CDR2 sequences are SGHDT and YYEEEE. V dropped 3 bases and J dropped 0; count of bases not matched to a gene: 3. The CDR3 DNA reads TGTGCCAGCAGCTGGGGACAGGGGAGCTCTGGAAACACCATATATTTT. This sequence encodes CASSWGQGSSGNTIYF.